This is a list of T cell receptor beta chains from one sample in a study of OX40 agonist ivuxolimab in advanced cancers. Repertoires were generated with immunoSEQ multiplex PCR, while TCRdb's copy carries only in-frame clones and drops some. This table has around 70,000 clones, roughly 80% appearing once. The starting material was CD4+ or CD8+ T cells sorted from blood, obtained in a trial of the OX40 agonist ivuxolimab. These receptors all come from an adult with an advanced solid tumor such as melanoma, head and neck, liver or kidney cancer. CDR3s include the opening cysteine and the closing phenylalanine or tryptophan. Each record gives: D gene, V gene, clone size, J gene, CDR3 DNA, CDR3 protein. A D gene is named only where the DNA matches it firmly. Expanded clones get a size class; other rows say once, few or many, or leave the size out.

d_gene: .
v_gene: TRBV19
abundance: .
j_gene: TRBJ1-5
CDR3nt: TGTGCCAGTAGTATAGATGAGGGAGTGGGAATGGGCAATCAGCCCCAGCATTTT
CDR3aa: CASSIDEGVGMGNQPQHF

d_gene: .
v_gene: TRBV10-3
abundance: .
j_gene: TRBJ1-2
CDR3nt: TGTGCCATCAGTGAGTCGGTCACAATCTATGGCTACACCTTC
CDR3aa: CAISESVTIYGYTF

d_gene: TRBD1
v_gene: TRBV27
abundance: few
j_gene: TRBJ1-4
CDR3nt: TGTGCCAGCAGTTTACAGACAGGGATTAATGAAAAACTGTTTTTT
CDR3aa: CASSLQTGINEKLFF

d_gene: .
v_gene: TRBV10-3
abundance: .
j_gene: TRBJ2-1
CDR3nt: TGTGCCATCAGTGAGATGGTTGACAATGAGCAGTTCTTC
CDR3aa: CAISEMVDNEQFF

d_gene: .
v_gene: TRBV9
abundance: .
j_gene: TRBJ2-7
CDR3nt: TGTGCCAGCAGCGCGCTGGGGCAAGAGCAGTACTTC
CDR3aa: CASSALGQEQYF

d_gene: TRBD2
v_gene: TRBV9
abundance: .
j_gene: TRBJ2-5
CDR3nt: TGTGCCAGCAGCGTGGGCGGGCTAGCGGGAGGGGAGACCCAGTACTTC
CDR3aa: CASSVGGLAGGETQYF

d_gene: .
v_gene: TRBV15
abundance: .
j_gene: TRBJ1-4
CDR3nt: TGTGCCACCAGCAGAGATCAGGGAGTGGGAGAAAAACTGTTTTTT
CDR3aa: CATSRDQGVGEKLFF

d_gene: .
v_gene: TRBV5-1
abundance: .
j_gene: TRBJ2-7
CDR3nt: TGCGCCAGCAGCGATACTAGGGGTACCCACGAGCAGTACTTC
CDR3aa: CASSDTRGTHEQYF

d_gene: .
v_gene: TRBV30
abundance: .
j_gene: TRBJ2-1
CDR3nt: TGTGCCTGGAGTGTAAACCCCGACAATGAGCAGTTCTTC
CDR3aa: CAWSVNPDNEQFF

d_gene: .
v_gene: TRBV19
abundance: many
j_gene: TRBJ1-5
CDR3nt: TGTGCCAGTAGTATAACAGGGAGTTTGAATCAGCCCCAGCATTTT
CDR3aa: CASSITGSLNQPQHF

d_gene: TRBD2
v_gene: TRBV2
abundance: .
j_gene: TRBJ2-2
CDR3nt: TGTGCCAGCAGTGAGGGACTAGCCGCCACCGGGGAGCTGTTTTTT
CDR3aa: CASSEGLAATGELFF

d_gene: TRBD1
v_gene: TRBV5-1
abundance: .
j_gene: TRBJ1-2
CDR3nt: TGCGCCAGCAGCTTGGCCCAGGGGGCCAATGGCTACACCTTC
CDR3aa: CASSLAQGANGYTF

d_gene: .
v_gene: TRBV5-1
abundance: .
j_gene: TRBJ1-4
CDR3nt: TGCGCCAGCAGCTCGCGGGGAGTTGCTGAAAAACTGTTTTTT
CDR3aa: CASSSRGVAEKLFF

d_gene: .
v_gene: TRBV6-5
abundance: .
j_gene: TRBJ1-6
CDR3nt: TGTGCCAGCAGTTACTCCCTAAGGGATTCACCCCTCCACTTT
CDR3aa: CASSYSLRDSPLHF

d_gene: .
v_gene: TRBV5-1
abundance: .
j_gene: TRBJ1-4
CDR3nt: TGCGCCAGCAGCTCCGGAGGGGGGTACGCAAAACTGTTTTTT
CDR3aa: CASSSGGGYAKLFF

d_gene: TRBD2
v_gene: TRBV28
abundance: .
j_gene: TRBJ2-7
CDR3nt: TGTGCCAGCAGTTTAATCTCGGGGGGGTTTTCCTACGAGCAGTACTTC
CDR3aa: CASSLISGGFSYEQYF

d_gene: .
v_gene: TRBV30
abundance: .
j_gene: TRBJ1-4
CDR3nt: TGTGCCTGGAGTGGGGAGAGAGGGCGAGGGGTGGATGAAAAACTGTTTTTT
CDR3aa: CAWSGERGRGVDEKLFF

d_gene: TRBD2
v_gene: TRBV9
abundance: .
j_gene: TRBJ2-5
CDR3nt: TGTGCCAGCAGCGAAGCGGGAAGTCGGGAGACCCAGTACTTC
CDR3aa: CASSEAGSRETQYF

d_gene: TRBD1
v_gene: TRBV6-5
abundance: .
j_gene: TRBJ2-1
CDR3nt: TGTGCCAGCAGCCGTGGACAGGGAGTGGCGGGCGTGCAGTTCTTC
CDR3aa: CASSRGQGVAGVQFF

d_gene: TRBD2
v_gene: TRBV7-8
abundance: .
j_gene: TRBJ2-1
CDR3nt: TGTGCCAGCAGCGTCGGCGGGACTAAAGCTGAGCAGTTCTTC
CDR3aa: CASSVGGTKAEQFF

d_gene: .
v_gene: TRBV15
abundance: .
j_gene: TRBJ1-2
CDR3nt: TGTGCCACCAGCAGACTGGACAGCAGAAACACTCCCGGGAGGGGCTACACCTTC
CDR3aa: CATSRLDSRNTPGRGYTF

d_gene: .
v_gene: TRBV30
abundance: .
j_gene: TRBJ1-2
CDR3nt: TGTGCCTGGAGTGTACCGGGGAGACCTAACTATGGCTACACCTTC
CDR3aa: CAWSVPGRPNYGYTF

d_gene: .
v_gene: TRBV19
abundance: few
j_gene: TRBJ2-7
CDR3nt: TGTGCCAGTAGTCTAGAATACTACTACGAGCAGTACTTC
CDR3aa: CASSLEYYYEQYF

d_gene: .
v_gene: TRBV6-5
abundance: .
j_gene: TRBJ2-5
CDR3nt: TGTGCCAGCAGATTTGACACGCGGTGGGAGACCCAGTACTTC
CDR3aa: CASRFDTRWETQYF

d_gene: TRBD1
v_gene: TRBV10-3
abundance: .
j_gene: TRBJ1-1
CDR3nt: TGTGCCATCAGTGTCAATAGGGGGCGCGACACTGAAGCTTTCTTT
CDR3aa: CAISVNRGRDTEAFF

d_gene: TRBD2
v_gene: TRBV7-8
abundance: .
j_gene: TRBJ2-7
CDR3nt: TGTGCCAGCAGCTTAAGGAGTGTGATGGGCGGGAGGGCGACCCCCTACGAGCAGTACTTC
CDR3aa: CASSLRSVMGGRATPYEQYF

d_gene: .
v_gene: TRBV9
abundance: .
j_gene: TRBJ2-5
CDR3nt: TGTGCCAGCAGCGCAACAGGCTCGGAGGGATTAAAGACCCAGTACTTC
CDR3aa: CASSATGSEGLKTQYF

d_gene: .
v_gene: TRBV19
abundance: .
j_gene: TRBJ2-6
CDR3nt: TGTGCCAGTAGTAGCGGCAGGGCCTCTGGGGCCAACGTCCTGACTTTC
CDR3aa: CASSSGRASGANVLTF

d_gene: .
v_gene: TRBV2
abundance: .
j_gene: TRBJ1-2
CDR3nt: TGTGCCAGCAGCGAAATTTGGGACGCTTCCAACTTC
CDR3aa: CASSEIWDASNF

d_gene: .
v_gene: TRBV28
abundance: .
j_gene: TRBJ2-3
CDR3nt: TGTGCCAGCAGTTCCCCCCCCCGGGAGTCGGATACGCAGTATTTT
CDR3aa: CASSSPPRESDTQYF

d_gene: .
v_gene: TRBV7-9
abundance: .
j_gene: TRBJ1-1
CDR3nt: TGTGCCAGCAGCTTAATAGGGGCTTTCTTT
CDR3aa: CASSLIGAFF

d_gene: .
v_gene: TRBV7-3
abundance: few
j_gene: TRBJ1-2
CDR3nt: TGTGCCAGCAGCGCTCGAGGCTATGGCTACACCTTC
CDR3aa: CASSARGYGYTF

d_gene: .
v_gene: TRBV19
abundance: .
j_gene: TRBJ2-3
CDR3nt: TGTGCCAGTAGCGGCGACTCTCCTAGCACAGATACGCAGTATTTT
CDR3aa: CASSGDSPSTDTQYF

d_gene: .
v_gene: TRBV7-6
abundance: .
j_gene: TRBJ1-4
CDR3nt: TGTGCCAGCAGCCAGACAGTTGGGAATGAAAAACTGTTTTTT
CDR3aa: CASSQTVGNEKLFF

d_gene: .
v_gene: TRBV30
abundance: .
j_gene: TRBJ2-5
CDR3nt: TGTGCCTGGGGACGGGGTTTCGGTGGGGAGACCCAGTACTTC
CDR3aa: CAWGRGFGGETQYF

d_gene: .
v_gene: TRBV5-1
abundance: .
j_gene: TRBJ2-4
CDR3nt: TGCGCCAGCAGCGGCCGGTGGGGCGCGGGTGCCAAAAACATTCAGTACTTC
CDR3aa: CASSGRWGAGAKNIQYF

d_gene: .
v_gene: TRBV7-2
abundance: .
j_gene: TRBJ1-2
CDR3nt: TGTGCCAGCGCTTCTCCCTCGGGGCGGATCTATGGCTACACCTTC
CDR3aa: CASASPSGRIYGYTF

d_gene: .
v_gene: TRBV28
abundance: .
j_gene: TRBJ2-2
CDR3nt: TGTGCCAGCAGTTTGTCGGACCCCAGAGTCGGGGAGCTGTTTTTT
CDR3aa: CASSLSDPRVGELFF

d_gene: TRBD1
v_gene: TRBV5-1
abundance: .
j_gene: TRBJ2-7
CDR3nt: TGCGCCAGCAGCGTAGTGGGACAGGGAGGGACCTACGAGCAGTACTTC
CDR3aa: CASSVVGQGGTYEQYF

d_gene: .
v_gene: TRBV25-1
abundance: few
j_gene: TRBJ1-4
CDR3nt: TGTGCCAGCGAATCATCGACGGGCCGGAGGTACGAAAAACTGTTTTTT
CDR3aa: CASESSTGRRYEKLFF

d_gene: .
v_gene: TRBV18
abundance: .
j_gene: TRBJ1-1
CDR3nt: TGTGCCAGCTCTCGAAACGCAGGGGCTGAAGCTTTCTTT
CDR3aa: CASSRNAGAEAFF

d_gene: .
v_gene: TRBV18
abundance: few
j_gene: TRBJ1-3
CDR3nt: TGTGCCAGCTCACCAGGGGTAGGGATCTCCACTGGAAACACCATATATTTT
CDR3aa: CASSPGVGISTGNTIYF

d_gene: TRBD2
v_gene: TRBV14
abundance: once
j_gene: TRBJ2-3
CDR3nt: TGTGCCAGCAGCCAAGATTTGCGGGGGACCCAGTATTTT
CDR3aa: CASSQDLRGTQYF

d_gene: .
v_gene: TRBV7-3
abundance: .
j_gene: TRBJ2-7
CDR3nt: TGTGCCAGCAGCCCCGCCGGGACATCTCTGGGCGAGCAGTACTTC
CDR3aa: CASSPAGTSLGEQYF

d_gene: TRBD2
v_gene: TRBV28
abundance: once
j_gene: TRBJ2-1
CDR3nt: TGTGCCAGCAATTTCCTAGCGGGGGGTTCCAATGAGCAGTTCTTC
CDR3aa: CASNFLAGGSNEQFF